The entry that follows covers one TCR beta chain sequence. The germline gives CDR1 LNHDA, CDR2 SQIVND (reference sequence). The CDR3 loop spans 15 amino acids. V lost 3 bases, J lost 3 bases, and 5 bases stayed unmatched. This record belongs to a study of blood T cell repertoires in COVID-19. Background on the study: Sample material is recorded as cDNA or gDNA derived from T cells, B-cell-depleted T cells, or PBMCs.

Repertoires were generated with immunoSEQ multiplex PCR, while TCRdb's copy carries only in-frame clones and drops some. The sample has around 70,000 clones; roughly 91% are singletons. The rearrangement links TRBV19 to TRBJ1-2; TRBD1 matches 9 bases. This TCR was sampled from a woman younger than 35 with acute or convalescent COVID-19. Sequenced material: peripheral blood. CDR3 sequence: CASSMGQGWYYGYTF. The CDR3 DNA sequence: TGTGCCAGTAGTATGGGACAGGGTTGGTACTATGGCTACACCTTC.